This T cell receptor (beta chain) was sequenced in a study of T-cell reconstitution after alpha-beta-depleted transplantation in children (TCRdb year 2016). In terms of the full investigation: T-cell immune reconstitution after TCRalphabeta/CD19-depleted allogeneic hematopoietic cell transplantation in children was quantitatively tracked in the study by means of TCR repertoire profiling. The paper's findings and limits, for the study overall: The frequencies of hyperexpanded clones fell over the following months, and after one year, T-cell counts and TCRbeta diversity were mostly attributed to newly produced T cells. Apparently early alphabetaT-cell count recovery about two months after transplant reportedly relied on only several hundred rapidly expanded clones derived from non-depleted graft cells. The high TCRbeta diversity at day 60 in some patients was ascribed to recipient T cells and intrathymic progenitors that had survived conditioning.

The method behind the library was PCR. The sequencer listed for this sample is Illumina HiSeq 2500. Molecular barcoding was employed in the preparation of TCR libraries, with unique molecular identifiers being used to normalize TCRbeta repertoire quantification. TCRdb applied fastp at Q25 and MiXCR to the public reads, then kept only in-frame beta chains. Each entry merges the rows of one CDR3 protein and shows their most common DNA and genes. The sample records around 100,000 distinct CDR3 sequences, about 9.4% of which are singletons. The ten largest make up around 34% of the sample. A remark on this clonotype: Its binding antigen is unknown. No base qualities exist here, and no much larger clone lies one base off it.

Sample treatment or condition, as interpreted from the label and publication: allogeneic hematopoietic cell transplantation with graft depleted of TCRalphabeta T cells and CD19 B cells. The children who served as transplant recipients had been given grafts of TCRalphabeta/CD19-depleted allogeneic hematopoietic cells. Taken from cysteine to phenylalanine, the CDR3 has 16 residues. Of all the DNA, just the CDR3 is kept, 48 bases in frame from base 1. The germline V gene yields KGHSH for CDR1 and LQKENI for CDR2. The junction carries 17 bases between V and J, which are trimmed by 2 bases and 6 bases respectively.

This sequence originates from a boy younger than 10 with acute lymphoblastic leukemia, due to receive a stem cell transplant. The source was PBMCs, collected before TCRalphabeta/CD19-depleted stem cell transplant. Here the chain combines TRBV18 and TRBJ2-1, with the identity of the D gene unclear. The sequence in DNA is TGTGCCAGCTCACCAGGACCCAGAATCCAGTCCAATGAGCAGTTCTTC. Protein translation: CASSPGPRIQSNEQFF.